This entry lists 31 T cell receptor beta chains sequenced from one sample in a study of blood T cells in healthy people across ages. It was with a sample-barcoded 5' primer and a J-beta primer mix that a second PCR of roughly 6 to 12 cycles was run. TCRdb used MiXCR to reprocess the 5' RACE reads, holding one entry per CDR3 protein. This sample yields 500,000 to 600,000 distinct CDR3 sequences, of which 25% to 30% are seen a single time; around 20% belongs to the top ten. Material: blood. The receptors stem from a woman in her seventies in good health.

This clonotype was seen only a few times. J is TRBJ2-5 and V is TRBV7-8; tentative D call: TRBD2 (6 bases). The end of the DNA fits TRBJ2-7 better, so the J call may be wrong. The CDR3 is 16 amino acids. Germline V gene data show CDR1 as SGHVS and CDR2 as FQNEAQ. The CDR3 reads CASSFPGLPLPYEQYF. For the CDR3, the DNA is TGTGCCAGCAGCTTCCCCGGACTACCTCTTCCCTACGAGCAGTACTTC.

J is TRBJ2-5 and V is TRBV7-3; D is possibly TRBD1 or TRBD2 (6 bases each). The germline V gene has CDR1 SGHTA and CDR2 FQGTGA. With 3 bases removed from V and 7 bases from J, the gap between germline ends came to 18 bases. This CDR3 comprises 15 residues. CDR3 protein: CASSFGGSRGGTQYF. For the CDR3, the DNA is TGTGCCAGCAGCTTCGGGGGATCCAGGGGAGGGACCCAGTACTTC.

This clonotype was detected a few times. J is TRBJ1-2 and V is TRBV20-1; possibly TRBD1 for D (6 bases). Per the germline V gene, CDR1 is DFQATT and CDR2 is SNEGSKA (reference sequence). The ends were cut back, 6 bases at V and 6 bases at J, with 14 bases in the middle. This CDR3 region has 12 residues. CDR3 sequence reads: CSATNRVDGYTF. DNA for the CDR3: TGCAGTGCGACGAACAGGGTTGATGGCTACACCTTC.

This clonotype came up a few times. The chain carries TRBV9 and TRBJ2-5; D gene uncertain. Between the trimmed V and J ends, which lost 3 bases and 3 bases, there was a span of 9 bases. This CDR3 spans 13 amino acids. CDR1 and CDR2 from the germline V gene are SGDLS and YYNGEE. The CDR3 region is CASSAGPEETQYF. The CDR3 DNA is TGTGCCAGCAGCGCTGGGCCTGAAGAGACCCAGTACTTC.

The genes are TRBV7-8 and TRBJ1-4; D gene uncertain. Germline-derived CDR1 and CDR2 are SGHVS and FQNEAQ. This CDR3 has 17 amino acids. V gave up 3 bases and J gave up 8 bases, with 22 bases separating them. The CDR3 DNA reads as TGTGCCAGCAGCTTGGTCTTTGGTGCAGGTCTTAGGGAAAAACTGTTTTTT. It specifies CASSLVFGAGLREKLFF. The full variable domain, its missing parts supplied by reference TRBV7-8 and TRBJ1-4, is GAGVSQSPRYKVAKRGQDVALRCDPISGHVSLFWYQQALGQGPEFLTYFQNEAQLDKSGLPSDRFFAERPEGSVSTLKIQRTQQEDSAVYLCASSLVFGAGLREKLFFGSGTQLSVL.

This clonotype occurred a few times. CDR3 sequence reads: CASRNGPSAEQYF. Written as DNA, the CDR3 is TGTGCCAGCAGGAACGGGCCCTCTGCCGAGCAGTACTTC. V gene TRBV6-6 combines with J gene TRBJ2-7; D unresolved. The CDR3 is 13 residues long. V lost 6 bases to trimming and J lost 6 bases, with 15 bases between them. Germline CDR1 MNHNY, CDR2 SVGAGI (reference sequence).

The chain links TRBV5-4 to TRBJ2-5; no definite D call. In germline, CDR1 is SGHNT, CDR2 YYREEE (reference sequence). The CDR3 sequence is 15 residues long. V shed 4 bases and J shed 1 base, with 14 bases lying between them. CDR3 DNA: TGTGCCAGCAGCGGGCGTCGCTCGATCCAAGAGACCCAGTACTTC. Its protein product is CASSGRRSIQETQYF. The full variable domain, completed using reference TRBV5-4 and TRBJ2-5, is ETGVTQSPTHLIKTRGQQVTLRCSSQSGHNTVSWYQQALGQGPQFIFQYYREEENGRGNFPPRFSGLQFPNYSSELNVNALELDDSALYLCASSGRRSIQETQYFGPGTRLLVL.

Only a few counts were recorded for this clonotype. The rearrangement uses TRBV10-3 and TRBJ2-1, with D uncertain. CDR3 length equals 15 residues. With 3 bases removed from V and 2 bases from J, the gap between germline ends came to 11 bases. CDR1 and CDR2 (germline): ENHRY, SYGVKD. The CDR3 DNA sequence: TGTGCCATCAGTGAAGATTTTAGCCCCTACAATGAGCAGTTCTTC. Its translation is CAISEDFSPYNEQFF.

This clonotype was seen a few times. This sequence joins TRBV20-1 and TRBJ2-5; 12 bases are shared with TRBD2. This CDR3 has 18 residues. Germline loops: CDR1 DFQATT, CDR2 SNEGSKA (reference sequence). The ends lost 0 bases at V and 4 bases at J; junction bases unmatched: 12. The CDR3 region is CSARDSGLAGGQGETQYF. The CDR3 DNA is TGCAGTGCTAGAGATAGTGGGCTAGCGGGGGGGCAGGGAGAGACCCAGTACTTC.

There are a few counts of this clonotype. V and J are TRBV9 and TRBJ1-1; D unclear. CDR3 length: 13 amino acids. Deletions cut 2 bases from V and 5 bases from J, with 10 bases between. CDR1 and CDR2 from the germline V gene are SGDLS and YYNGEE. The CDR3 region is CASSVTLGTEAFF. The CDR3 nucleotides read TGTGCCAGCAGCGTCACCCTAGGAACTGAAGCTTTCTTT.

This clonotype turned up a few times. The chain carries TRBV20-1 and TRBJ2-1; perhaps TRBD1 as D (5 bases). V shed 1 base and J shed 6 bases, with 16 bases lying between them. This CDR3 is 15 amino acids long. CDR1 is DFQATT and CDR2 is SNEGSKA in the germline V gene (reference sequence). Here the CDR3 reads CSARVDAWGLNEQFF. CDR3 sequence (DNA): TGCAGTGCTAGAGTCGACGCTTGGGGCCTCAATGAGCAGTTCTTC.

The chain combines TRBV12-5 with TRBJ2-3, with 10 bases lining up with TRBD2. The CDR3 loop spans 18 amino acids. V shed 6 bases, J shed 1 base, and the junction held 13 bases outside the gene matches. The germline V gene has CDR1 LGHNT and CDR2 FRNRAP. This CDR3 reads CASGRRPLGTSGTDTQYF. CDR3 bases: TGTGCTAGTGGCCGGCGGCCGCTCGGGACTAGCGGCACAGATACGCAGTATTTT. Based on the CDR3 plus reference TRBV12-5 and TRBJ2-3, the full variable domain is DARVTQTPRHKVTEMGQEVTMRCQPILGHNTVFWYRQTMMQGLELLAYFRNRAPLDDSGMPKDRFSAEMPDATLATLKIQPSEPRDSAVYFCASGRRPLGTSGTDTQYFGPGTRLTVL.

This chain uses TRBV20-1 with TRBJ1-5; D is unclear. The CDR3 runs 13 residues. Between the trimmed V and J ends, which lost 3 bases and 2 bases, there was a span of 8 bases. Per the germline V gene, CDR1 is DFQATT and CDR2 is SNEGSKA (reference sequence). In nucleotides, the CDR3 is TGCAGTGCTAGGGGGTTGGGCAATCAGCCCCAGCATTTT. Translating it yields CSARGLGNQPQHF.

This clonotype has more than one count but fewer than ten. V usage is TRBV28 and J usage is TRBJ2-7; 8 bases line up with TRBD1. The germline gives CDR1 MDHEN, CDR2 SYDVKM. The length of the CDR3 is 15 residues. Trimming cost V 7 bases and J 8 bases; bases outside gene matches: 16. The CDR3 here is CASTQTGALSLKQYF. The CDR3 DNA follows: TGTGCCAGCACCCAGACAGGGGCTTTGTCACTCAAGCAGTACTTC.

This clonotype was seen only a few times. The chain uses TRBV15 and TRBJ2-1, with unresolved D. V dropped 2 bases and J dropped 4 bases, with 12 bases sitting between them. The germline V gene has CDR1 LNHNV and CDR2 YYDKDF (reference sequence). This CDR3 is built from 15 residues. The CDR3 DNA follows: TGTGCCACCAGCAGATCCCCCCCGTGGTACAATGAGCAGTTCTTC. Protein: CATSRSPPWYNEQFF.

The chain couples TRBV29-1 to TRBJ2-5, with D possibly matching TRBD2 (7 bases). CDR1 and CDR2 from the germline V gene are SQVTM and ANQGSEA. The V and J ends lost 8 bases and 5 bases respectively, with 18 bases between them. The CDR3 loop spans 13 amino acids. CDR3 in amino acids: CSRRGAQLETQYF. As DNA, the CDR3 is TGCAGCCGCCGGGGGGCGCAGTTGGAGACCCAGTACTTC.

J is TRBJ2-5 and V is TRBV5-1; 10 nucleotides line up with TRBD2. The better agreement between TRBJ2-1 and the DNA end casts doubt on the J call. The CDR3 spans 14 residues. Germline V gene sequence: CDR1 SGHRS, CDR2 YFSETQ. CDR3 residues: CASRERGGRNEQFF. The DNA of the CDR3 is TGCGCCAGCAGGGAGCGGGGGGGCCGCAATGAGCAGTTCTTC.

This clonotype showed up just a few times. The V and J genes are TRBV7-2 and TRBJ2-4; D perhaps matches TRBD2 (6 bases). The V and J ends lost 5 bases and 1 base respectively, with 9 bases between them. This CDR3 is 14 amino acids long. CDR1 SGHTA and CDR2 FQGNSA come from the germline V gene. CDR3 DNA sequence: TGTGCCAGCAGCAATGGAGGGGCCAAAAACATTCAGTACTTC. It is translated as CASSNGGAKNIQYF.

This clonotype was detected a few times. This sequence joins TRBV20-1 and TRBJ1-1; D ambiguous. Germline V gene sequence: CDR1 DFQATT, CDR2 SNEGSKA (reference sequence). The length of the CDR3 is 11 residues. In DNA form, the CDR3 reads TGCGCCAGCAGGAAGGACACTGAAGCTTTCTTT. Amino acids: CASRKDTEAFF.

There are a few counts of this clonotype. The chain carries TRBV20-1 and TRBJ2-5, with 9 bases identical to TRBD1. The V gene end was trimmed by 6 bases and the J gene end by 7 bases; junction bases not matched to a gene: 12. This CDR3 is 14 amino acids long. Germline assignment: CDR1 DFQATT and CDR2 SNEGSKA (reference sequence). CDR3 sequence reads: CSARGGQGMGTQYF. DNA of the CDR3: TGCAGTGCCCGTGGGGGACAGGGCATGGGGACCCAGTACTTC.

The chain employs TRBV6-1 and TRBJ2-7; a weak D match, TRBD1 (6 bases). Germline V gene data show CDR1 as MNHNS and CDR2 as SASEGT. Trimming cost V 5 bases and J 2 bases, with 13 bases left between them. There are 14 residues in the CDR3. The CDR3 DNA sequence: TGTGCCAGCAGTTTACAGGGTTGGACCTACGAGCAGTACTTC. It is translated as CASSLQGWTYEQYF.

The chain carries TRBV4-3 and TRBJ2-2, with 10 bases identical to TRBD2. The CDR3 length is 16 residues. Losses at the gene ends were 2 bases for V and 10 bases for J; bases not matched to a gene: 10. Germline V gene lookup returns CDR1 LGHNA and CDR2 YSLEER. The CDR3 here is CASSQLTSGAYSELFF. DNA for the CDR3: TGCGCCAGCAGCCAATTAACTAGCGGGGCCTATTCGGAGCTGTTTTTT.

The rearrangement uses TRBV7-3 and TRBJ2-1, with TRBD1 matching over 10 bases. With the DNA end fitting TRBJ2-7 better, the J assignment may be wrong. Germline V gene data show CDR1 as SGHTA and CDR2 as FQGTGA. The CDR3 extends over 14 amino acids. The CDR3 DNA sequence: TGTGCCAGCAGCTCTACAGGGACAGGGGTCGAGCAGTACTTC. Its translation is CASSSTGTGVEQYF.

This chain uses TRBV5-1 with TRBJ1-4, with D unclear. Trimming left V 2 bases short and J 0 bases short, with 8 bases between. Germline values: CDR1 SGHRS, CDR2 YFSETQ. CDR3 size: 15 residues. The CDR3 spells CASSLIGSTNEKLFF. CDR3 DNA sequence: TGCGCCAGCAGCTTAATAGGATCAACTAATGAAAAACTGTTTTTT.

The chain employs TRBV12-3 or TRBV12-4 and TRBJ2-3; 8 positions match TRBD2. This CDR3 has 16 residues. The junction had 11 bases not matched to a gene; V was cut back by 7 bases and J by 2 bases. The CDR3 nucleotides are TGTGCCAGCACCCAACTCCTCGGGGGGGCCACAGATACGCAGTATTTT. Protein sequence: CASTQLLGGATDTQYF.

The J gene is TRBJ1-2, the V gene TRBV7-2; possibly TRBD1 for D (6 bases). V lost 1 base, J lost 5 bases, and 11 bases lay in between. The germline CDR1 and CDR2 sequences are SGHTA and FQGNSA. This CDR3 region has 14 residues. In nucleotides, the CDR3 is TGTGCCAGCAGCTTAGAACAGGGACAATATGGCTACACCTTC. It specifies CASSLEQGQYGYTF.

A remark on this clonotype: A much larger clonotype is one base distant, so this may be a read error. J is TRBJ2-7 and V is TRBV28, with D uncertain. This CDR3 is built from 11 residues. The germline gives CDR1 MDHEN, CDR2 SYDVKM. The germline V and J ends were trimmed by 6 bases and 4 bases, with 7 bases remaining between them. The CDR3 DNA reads TGTGCCAGCAGCATAGGGTACGAGCAGTACTTC. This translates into CASSIGYEQYF.

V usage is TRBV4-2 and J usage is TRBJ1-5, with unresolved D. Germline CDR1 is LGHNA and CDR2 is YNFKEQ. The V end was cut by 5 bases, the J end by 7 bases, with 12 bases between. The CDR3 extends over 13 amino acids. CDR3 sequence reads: CASSYEGGQPQHF. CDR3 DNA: TGTGCCAGCAGCTATGAGGGTGGGCAGCCCCAGCATTTT.

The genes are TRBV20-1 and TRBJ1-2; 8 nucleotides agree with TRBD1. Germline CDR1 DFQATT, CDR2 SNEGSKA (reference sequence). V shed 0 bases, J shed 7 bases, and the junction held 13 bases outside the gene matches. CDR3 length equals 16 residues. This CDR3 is CSARDTTGGSFRGYTF. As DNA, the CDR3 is TGCAGTGCTAGAGATACCACAGGGGGGTCCTTCCGTGGCTACACCTTC.

The CDR3 sequence is CASSPYNYGYTF. The CDR3 DNA reads as TGTGCCAGCAGCCCTTATAACTATGGCTACACCTTC. This rearrangement joins TRBV7-2 to TRBJ1-2; unclear D gene. Trimming shortened V by 5 bases and J by 1 base, and 5 bases separated the two germline ends. Germline V gene data show CDR1 as SGHTA and CDR2 as FQGNSA. This CDR3 is built from 12 residues.

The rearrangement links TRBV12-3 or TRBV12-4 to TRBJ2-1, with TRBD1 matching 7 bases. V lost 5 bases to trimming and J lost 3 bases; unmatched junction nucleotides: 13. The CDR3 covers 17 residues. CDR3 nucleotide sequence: TGTGCCAGCAGTCCCCGGATAACAGGGGTGAGCTACAATGAGCAGTTCTTC. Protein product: CASSPRITGVSYNEQFF.